Included here is one T cell receptor (beta chain) sequence, with context. The sample comes from a study of cytotoxic CD8 clonotypes in ibrutinib-treated CLL. This CDR3 spans 12 amino acids. In germline, CDR1 is MGHRA, CDR2 YSYEKL. V shed 3 bases and J shed 2 bases, with 5 bases lying between them. Produced via immunoSEQ multiplex PCR; TCRdb's table is partial and in-frame only. The sample has roughly 300,000 clones, 70% to 80% seen once. The V call is TRBV4-1, the J call TRBJ2-7; no clear D. The material sequenced was PBMCs, taken at disease progression, from a patient treated with ibrutinib. The TCR sequence derives from a human donor with chronic lymphocytic leukemia. CDR3 DNA: TGCGCCAGCAGCCAGAGAACCTACGAGCAGTACTTC. It translates to CASSQRTYEQYF.